One and the same sample provided the 14 T cell receptor beta chains below, sequenced in a study of T cells in Graves' hyperthyroidism and ophthalmopathy. The CDR3 regions of TCR beta were amplified from RNA transcripts. The HTBI primer set served for first-round RT-PCR of the TCR CDR3. TCRdb re-called the multiplex PCR reads through MiXCR, storing one row per CDR3 protein. The sample includes hundreds of thousands of distinct CDR3 sequences, 38% of them seen just once. Sequenced sample: blood. These receptors were obtained from a man aged 18 to 35 with Graves' hyperthyroidism.

V usage is TRBV2 and J usage is TRBJ2-7, with 7 bases lining up with TRBD1. The trim removed 6 bases at V and 2 bases at J, leaving 16 bases unmatched. This CDR3 is 17 amino acids long. CDR1 SNHLY and CDR2 FYNNEI come from the germline V gene. This CDR3 reads CASSPWGVRDSPYEQYF. CDR3 DNA sequence: TGTGCCAGCAGCCCCTGGGGAGTCCGGGACAGTCCCTACGAGCAGTACTTC.

This clonotype was seen once. An end of the junction differs from the germline gene, which may be a read error. The chain recombines TRBV5-5 with TRBJ1-3; maybe TRBD1 (5 bases). The germline V gene encodes CDR1 SGHKS and CDR2 YYEKEE (reference sequence). This CDR3 region has 15 residues. The CDR3, as DNA: TGTGCTAGCAGCTTGACAGTTCCCTCTGGAAACACCATATATTTT. Translated: CASSLTVPSGNTIYF.

V usage is TRBV5-6 and J usage is TRBJ1-2; D unresolved. Germline-derived CDR1 and CDR2 are SGHDT and YYEEEE. The CDR3 consists of 15 residues. The ends were cut back, 1 base at V and 0 bases at J, with 10 bases in the middle. The CDR3 region is CASSLRPPANYGYTF. The CDR3 DNA reads TGTGCCAGCAGCTTGAGGCCTCCGGCTAACTATGGCTACACCTTC.

The V and J genes are TRBV6-1 and TRBJ2-2, with 9 nucleotides matching TRBD1. J lost 4 bases, V lost 7 bases, and 7 bases had no gene match. Germline-derived CDR1 and CDR2 are MNHNS and SASEGT. This CDR3 region has 15 residues. The chain's CDR3 is CASNLGQGRTGELFF. The CDR3 DNA reads as TGTGCCAGCAACTTGGGACAGGGTCGCACCGGGGAGCTGTTTTTT.

The chain employs TRBV5-1 and TRBJ2-2; perhaps D is TRBD1 or TRBD2 (5 bases each). The ends were cut back, 2 bases at V and 0 bases at J, with 11 bases in the middle. CDR1 is SGHRS, CDR2 YFSETQ, per germline. The CDR3 is 16 amino acids. CDR3 in DNA: TGCGCCAGCAGCTTTGGGACCAGCACGAACACCGGGGAGCTGTTTTTT. Translated, it gives CASSFGTSTNTGELFF.

This clonotype was counted at least ten times. The CDR3 DNA follows: TGTGCCAGCAGTGGGGAGGGCAATCAGCCCCAGCATTTT. Its translation: CASSGEGNQPQHF. The V call is TRBV25-1, the J call TRBJ1-5, with D unclear. Germline CDR1 reads MGHDK; CDR2 reads SYGVNS. CDR3 length: 13 residues. The V gene lost 4 bases and the J gene lost 2 bases, with 6 bases spanning the gap.

The rearrangement joins TRBV2 to TRBJ1-1; D is perhaps TRBD1 (5 bases). V gave up 6 bases and J gave up 3 bases, with 14 bases separating them. Germline CDR1 is SNHLY and CDR2 is FYNNEI. This CDR3 contains 14 residues. The CDR3 DNA sequence: TGTGCCAGCAGGGGAAGGGTCAGGGACACTGAAGCTTTCTTT. Amino acid sequence: CASRGRVRDTEAFF.

V and J are TRBV19 and TRBJ1-5; 8 bases fit TRBD1. The CDR3 has 14 residues. The J segment lost 7 bases and the V segment lost 5 bases, leaving 7 bases of the junction unmatched. Germline V CDR1 and CDR2: LNHDA, SQIVND (reference sequence). The CDR3 DNA reads TGTGCCAGTAGTCCCGCAGGGGGCCAGCAGCCCCAGCATTTT. This gives the protein CASSPAGGQQPQHF.

CDR3 amino acids: CAAQDLNTEAFF. The CDR3 DNA follows: TGTGCCGCCCAGGATTTGAACACTGAAGCTTTCTTT. J is TRBJ1-1 and V is TRBV10-3; D remains ambiguous. V was clipped by 11 bases and J by 0 bases, with 10 bases between them. Germline V gene lookup returns CDR1 ENHRY and CDR2 SYGVKD. This CDR3 has 12 amino acids.

This chain connects TRBV7-8 to TRBJ1-4, with 7 bases fitting TRBD1. The J segment lost 2 bases and the V segment lost 5 bases, leaving 17 bases of the junction unmatched. CDR3 length: 19 amino acids. Germline lookup yields CDR1 SGHVS and CDR2 FQNEAQ. The chain's CDR3 is CASSLRQGLLEMTNEKLFF. CDR3 bases: TGTGCCAGCAGCCTCCGACAGGGTCTATTAGAAATGACTAATGAAAAACTGTTTTTT.

The chain couples TRBV6-1 to TRBJ1-5; 7 positions agree with TRBD1. Germline assignment: CDR1 MNHNS and CDR2 SASEGT. The CDR3 is 14 residues long. J gave up 6 bases and V 7 bases, and 9 bases lay outside the gene matches. This CDR3 is CASTEGAGSQPQHF. CDR3 in DNA: TGTGCCAGCACCGAGGGGGCGGGAAGTCAGCCCCAGCATTTT.

Concerning this clonotype itself: A junction end diverges from the germline sequence, so it may reflect a read error. The chain employs TRBV11-2 and TRBJ1-3; D is unresolved. The CDR3 loop spans 11 amino acids. CDR1 is SGHAT and CDR2 is FQNNGV in the germline V gene. The CDR3 is CASSSGNTVYF. Written as DNA, the CDR3 is TGTGCCAGCAGCTCGGGAAACACCGTATATTTT.

As regards this clonotype: A much larger clonotype is one base distant, so this may be a read error. The rearrangement joins TRBV20-1 to TRBJ1-5; D is undetermined. Germline V CDR1 and CDR2: DFQATT, SNEGSKA (reference sequence). Trimming shortened V by 0 bases and J by 9 bases, and 6 bases separated the two germline ends. CDR3 size: 11 residues. Here the CDR3 DNA reads TGCAGTGCTAGAGACGGACGGCCCCAGCATTTT. This codes for CSARDGRPQHF.

This sequence joins TRBV20-1 and TRBJ1-5; possibly TRBD1 for D (5 bases). Between the trimmed V and J ends, which lost 6 bases and 2 bases, there was a span of 20 bases. CDR1 is DFQATT and CDR2 is SNEGSKA in the germline V gene (reference sequence). The CDR3 runs to 16 residues. CDR3 nucleotide sequence: TGCAGTGCCAGCACCTTCAGAGCAGGGCGCAATCAGCCCCAGCATTTT. This gives the protein CSASTFRAGRNQPQHF.